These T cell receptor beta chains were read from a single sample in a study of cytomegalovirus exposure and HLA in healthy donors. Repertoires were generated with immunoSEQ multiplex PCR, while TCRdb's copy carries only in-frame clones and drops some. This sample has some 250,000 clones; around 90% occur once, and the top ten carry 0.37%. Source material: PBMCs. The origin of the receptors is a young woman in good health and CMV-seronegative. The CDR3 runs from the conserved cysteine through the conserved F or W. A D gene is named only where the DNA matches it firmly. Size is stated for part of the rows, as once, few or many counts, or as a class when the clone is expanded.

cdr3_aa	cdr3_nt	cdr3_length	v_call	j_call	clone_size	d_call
CASSYPNSTANTEAFF	TGCGCCAGCAGCTACCCCAATTCGACAGCTAACACTGAAGCTTTCTTT	16	TRBV5-1	TRBJ1-1	.	.
CASSLGQLEAFF	TGTGCCAGCAGCTTAGGACAGCTTGAAGCTTTCTTT	12	TRBV7-9	TRBJ1-1	.	.
CASSPDSYGYTF	TGTGCCAGCTCACCCGACTCCTATGGCTACACCTTC	12	TRBV18	TRBJ1-2	.	.
CASSRQGDRNTIYF	TGCGCCAGCAGCCGACAGGGAGATAGAAACACCATATATTTT	14	TRBV4-3	TRBJ1-3	.	TRBD1
CASNYGTDNEKLFF	TGTGCCAGCAACTACGGGACTGACAATGAAAAACTGTTTTTT	14	TRBV28	TRBJ1-4	.	.
CASSISSVNTGELFF	TGTGCCAGTAGTATATCTAGCGTGAACACCGGGGAGCTGTTTTTT	15	TRBV19	TRBJ2-2	.	.
CASSDAGTGPSGANVLTF	TGTGCCAGCAGTGACGCCGGGACAGGGCCTTCTGGGGCCAACGTCCTGACTTTC	18	TRBV6-1	TRBJ2-6	.	TRBD1
CASSLASWTDSYNEQFF	TGTGCCAGCAGCTTGGCATCTTGGACAGACTCCTACAATGAGCAGTTCTTC	17	TRBV5-6	TRBJ2-1	.	.
CASSSPPGDRNSPLHF	TGTGCCAGCAGCTCACCCCCGGGGGACAGGAATTCACCCCTCCACTTT	16	TRBV7-9	TRBJ1-6	.	TRBD1
CASSSGQGSNEQYF	TGTGCCAGCAGCTCGGGACAGGGGTCTAACGAGCAGTACTTC	14	TRBV7-9	TRBJ2-7	.	TRBD1
CASSSGSQGVRGYTF	TGTGCCAGCAGTTCCGGGAGTCAAGGGGTCCGGGGCTACACCTTC	15	TRBV5-4	TRBJ1-2	.	.
CATSSSGGHNEQFF	TGTGCCACCAGCAGCTCAGGGGGGCACAATGAGCAGTTCTTC	14	TRBV15	TRBJ2-1	.	.
CASSSGTGIYGYTF	TGTGCCAGCAGCTCCGGGACAGGGATCTATGGCTACACCTTC	14	TRBV28	TRBJ1-2	.	TRBD1
CAWRVNTEAFF	TGTGCCTGGCGGGTGAACACTGAAGCTTTCTTT	11	TRBV30	TRBJ1-1	.	.
CASSLDLEAQFF	TGTGCCAGCAGCTTAGATTTGGAGGCGCAGTTCTTC	12	TRBV11-3	TRBJ2-1	.	.
CASSSPASGAHEQYF	TGTGCCAGCAGTTCCCCCGCTAGCGGGGCCCACGAGCAGTACTTC	15	TRBV27	TRBJ2-7	.	TRBD2
CASSPNTGTDLSYGYTF	TGTGCCAGCTCTCCAAATACCGGGACAGACCTCTCCTATGGCTACACCTTC	17	TRBV18	TRBJ1-2	.	TRBD1
CASTNREYAGELFF	TGTGCCAGTACTAACAGGGAATATGCCGGGGAGCTGTTTTTT	14	TRBV19	TRBJ2-2	few	.
CASSIRAGGRDQPQHF	TGTGCCAGTAGTATTCGGGCAGGGGGTAGGGATCAGCCCCAGCATTTT	16	TRBV19	TRBJ1-5	.	TRBD1
CASSIRGGETQYF	TGTGCCAGTAGTATCCGGGGAGGAGAGACCCAGTACTTC	13	TRBV19	TRBJ2-5	once	.
CASRRLAGYTGELFF	TGTGCCAGCCGTAGACTAGCGGGTTACACCGGGGAGCTGTTTTTT	15	TRBV6-1	TRBJ2-2	.	TRBD2
CASSPQDRGQGNQPQHF	TGTGCCAGCTCACCACAGGACAGGGGTCAGGGCAATCAGCCCCAGCATTTT	17	TRBV18	TRBJ1-5	.	TRBD1
CASSLPGNTGELFF	TGTGCCAGCAGCTTACCCGGGAACACCGGGGAGCTGTTTTTT	14	TRBV7-9	TRBJ2-2	few	.
CASSAGGNEQFF	TGTGCCAGCAGCGCGGGGGGCAATGAGCAGTTCTTC	12	TRBV6-6	TRBJ2-1	.	TRBD2
CASSSYPVSLRSNTEAFF	TGTGCCAGCAGTTCATACCCCGTCTCTCTGCGGTCCAACACTGAAGCTTTCTTT	18	TRBV28	TRBJ1-1	.	.
CASRYSSPPLHF	TGTGCCAGCAGATACAGCTCCCCACCCCTCCACTTT	12	TRBV28	TRBJ1-6	.	.
CASSAGTGASFF	TGTGCCAGCAGTGCCGGGACAGGGGCCTCTTTCTTT	12	TRBV28	TRBJ1-1	.	TRBD1
CASTPRGLPSDTQYF	TGTGCCAGCACGCCAAGGGGACTACCCTCCGATACGCAGTATTTT	15	TRBV14	TRBJ2-3	.	TRBD2
CASSLGFGSGELFF	TGTGCCAGCAGCTTAGGATTCGGGTCCGGGGAGCTGTTTTTT	14	TRBV11-3	TRBJ2-2	once	.
CASSYSQQKNSPLHF	TGTGCCAGCAGTTACTCACAACAGAAAAATTCACCCCTCCACTTT	15	TRBV6-5	TRBJ1-6	many	.
CASSQDPQGRQPQHF	TGCGCCAGCAGCCAAGATCCGCAGGGTAGACAGCCCCAGCATTTT	15	TRBV4-3	TRBJ1-5	.	.
CASSETTPNTEAFF	TGTGCCAGCAGCGAGACTACCCCGAACACTGAAGCTTTCTTT	14	TRBV13	TRBJ1-1	.	.
CASSLTQGNTGELFF	TGTGCCAGCAGCTTGACCCAGGGGAACACCGGGGAGCTGTTTTTT	15	TRBV7-6	TRBJ2-2	.	.
CASRNSGGVQETQYF	TGTGCCAGCAGGAATAGCGGGGGGGTCCAGGAGACCCAGTACTTC	15	TRBV6-5	TRBJ2-5	.	TRBD2
CASRQGGGYYYEQYF	TGTGCCAGTCGACAGGGGGGGGGTTATTATTACGAGCAGTACTTC	15	TRBV6-5	TRBJ2-7	.	TRBD1
CASSVGGQGFSPLHF	TGTGCCAGCAGCGTAGGGGGACAGGGATTCTCACCCCTCCACTTT	15	TRBV9	TRBJ1-6	.	TRBD1
CASSLVSGANNSPLHF	TGCGCCAGCAGCTTGGTGTCTGGGGCCAATAATTCACCCCTCCACTTT	16	TRBV5-1	TRBJ1-6	.	.
CASSPGQGDTDTQYF	TGTGCCAGCAGCCCGGGACAGGGCGACACAGATACGCAGTATTTT	15	TRBV5-6	TRBJ2-3	.	TRBD1
CASSQVMSGGLGETQYF	TGCGCCAGCAGCCAAGTAATGTCGGGGGGGCTGGGGGAGACCCAGTACTTC	17	TRBV4-1	TRBJ2-5	.	TRBD2
CASSMVQNNSPLHF	TGTGCCAGTAGTATGGTACAGAATAATTCACCCCTCCACTTT	14	TRBV19	TRBJ1-6	.	.
CASTEGQYTNEQFF	TGTGCCAGCACCGAGGGACAGTACACCAATGAGCAGTTCTTC	14	TRBV5-4	TRBJ2-1	.	TRBD1
CASSYSDRPIYGYTF	TGTGCCAGCAGTTACTCGGACAGGCCGATCTATGGCTACACCTTC	15	TRBV6-5	TRBJ1-2	.	TRBD1
CASSPQGTYNSPLHF	TGTGCCAGCAGCCCACAGGGCACCTATAATTCACCCCTCCACTTT	15	TRBV11-2	TRBJ1-6	.	.
CASSQDRGRRTEAFF	TGTGCCAGCAGCCAAGATCGAGGGAGGAGGACTGAAGCTTTCTTT	15	TRBV14	TRBJ1-1	.	.
CASSLVVGDANTGELFF	TGTGCCAGCAGCTTAGTTGTTGGAGACGCGAACACCGGGGAGCTGTTTTTT	17	TRBV13	TRBJ2-2	.	.
CASSPNGQKITGELFF	TGTGCCAGCAGCCCGAATGGGCAGAAAATCACCGGGGAGCTGTTTTTT	16	TRBV2	TRBJ2-2	.	.
CASSSQFTDTQYF	TGTGCCAGCAGCTCACAATTCACAGATACGCAGTATTTT	13	TRBV7-2	TRBJ2-3	.	.